What follows is one TCR beta chain and its context. Which antigen it targets is not known. One base away lies a much larger clone, so this may be a sequencing read error. The identical CDR3 is also encoded by other nucleotide sequences in the sample. Using the deep immunoSEQ assay, multiplex PCR amplified TCR CDR3 regions from genomic DNA. Genomic DNA extracted from each cell subset was distributed evenly over all wells of several immunoSEQ 96-well plates, and each plate served as one replicate. For sorted subsets, roughly 200 ng of genomic DNA, equivalent to 25,000 to 35,000 T cell genomes, went into each replicate PCR. Purified libraries were measured with a Qubit 3.0 fluorometer, size-checked on a Bioanalyzer 2100, and measured again with the KAPA Library Quantification kit. Every immunoSEQ 96-well plate was sequenced on a dedicated single-read 150-cycle Illumina NextSeq 550 flow cell. Per the source publication's procedure: The immunoSEQ output contained only junctional sequences without quality scores, so filtering could not match that applied to full-length reads. To assign V/J genes and CDR3, sequences were annotated using PyIR, a Python wrapper for IgBLAST v1.9, with IMGT germline references. Reads with weak V/J assignments (E-value above 1e-6), missing CDR3, stop codons, out-of-frame junctions, or ambiguous translated residues were removed. V3J clonotypes were defined by identical inferred V gene, J gene, and CDR3 amino acid sequence. Percentage overlap between repertoires was calculated by dividing the number of shared unique clonotypes by the size of the smaller repertoire. Three approaches were used to assess repertoire richness: RTK rarefaction, the Chao1 estimator, and Recon v2.1 estimates of unobserved clonotypes. For all TCRbeta clonotypes obtained by the gDNA method from a handful of donors, generation probabilities were computed with OLGA. Held by TCRdb, this immuneACCESS table contains in-frame sequences only and omits some clones. Under half of the omission traces to an unresolved V gene where checked; the cause of the rest is unknown. From that table come the V and J calls and clone size; the DNA was used to work out D and trimming. For this sample there are around 1.1 million clones; 77% appear just once. The top ten constitute approximately 0.95% of the sample.

The data are from a study of shared clonotypes between healthy human individuals (dated by TCRdb to the early 2020s). With regard to the full study: The cohort included a few men and a couple of women between 18 and 49 years of age. For each donor, CD4 naive and CD4 memory were each given three plates, CD8 naive was given two plates, and CD8 memory was given one plate. To estimate repertoire size and how much clonotype sharing occurs between individuals, the study deeply sequenced the blood TCR repertoires of about five healthy adults. To increase sequencing depth and limit assay-specific biases, different laboratories used diverse techniques to prepare libraries and sequence TCR repertoires. Each donor's leukapheresis produced roughly between roughly 0.85 and 9 billion PBMCs. Broad study findings and their caveats: Based on pairwise subsampling, the degree of clonotype sharing among donors was expected to be affected by sequencing depth. The genetic and exposure-history diversity represented was limited by the small number of donors. Clonotypes shared by all four sorted-subset donors showed higher generation probabilities than non-shared clonotypes. Naive subsets generally had larger estimated clonotype richness than memory subsets. Sampling was limited to blood, and TCR repertoires in tissue likely differ from TCR repertoires in blood. Sharing across a handful of donors was observed for around 5% of naive CD4, 3.5% of naive CD8, about 2.3% of memory CD4, and around 0.42% of memory CD8 clonotypes. Even with the large sequencing depth, rarefaction of the sorted-subset datasets indicated that sequencing was incomplete.

Donors were healthy HIV-negative adults with no recently reported acute infections or vaccinations. All donors were Caucasian adults living in Nashville, Tennessee, USA. CD4+ T cells were enriched through magnetic negative selection, after which naive cells were positively selected on CD45RA and the remaining negative fraction served as the memory subset. Blood was obtained by leukapheresis, after which PBMCs were separated by Ficoll-Histopaque density gradient centrifugation and cryopreserved in liquid nitrogen vapor phase. Analytical flow cytometry was used to check the purity and quantity of every magnetically sorted T cell population. From each sorted fraction, genomic DNA was isolated and quantified by UV absorbance on a Nanodrop 2000c. The CDR3 sequence holds 11 residues, the cysteine and phenylalanine included. Just CDR3 DNA is preserved here, 33 bases in frame from base 1. V loses 5 bases of germline sequence and J loses 0 bases, and the interval between the two ends is 2 bases. Taken from the germline V gene, the CDR1 and CDR2 loops are SGHTA and FQGNSA.

This sequence uses TRBV7-2 and TRBJ2-7, with the D segment identity uncertain. The sequenced sample consisted of memory CD4+ T cells from PBMCs. The sample's cell subset or site label is to be understood as: CD45RA-negative fraction. This clonotype was sampled from a man between 18 and 35 years old in good health. Some clones in this sample may be carry-over from other donors' samples. The DNA sequence is as follows: TGTGCCAGCAGCGACTCCTACGAGCAGTACTTC. Its translation reads: CASSDSYEQYF.